The 30 T cell receptor beta chains below were found in one sample sequenced in a study of regulatory T cells in long-lasting Graves disease. Libraries of TCR beta came from iRepertoire HTBI primers plus Arm-PCR of CDR3 regions. TCRdb re-derived calls from the multiplex PCR reads in MiXCR, one entry per CDR3 protein. The table shows about 500,000 distinct CDR3 sequences, with 15% to 20% occurring only once. As to time point: newly diagnosed GD, antithyroid drugs for less than 3 months. The TCR library used RNA extracted from PBMCs. The same sample was also used in a study of T cells in Graves' hyperthyroidism and ophthalmopathy.

Sequenced here: peripheral blood mononuclear cells (PBMCs), sampled at new diagnosis, from a patient treated with antithyroid drugs. The receptors stem from a man between 40 and 49 years old with Graves disease.

This clonotype was detected only a few times. The rearrangement uses TRBV6-1 and TRBJ2-1; TRBD2 aligns across 8 bases. Germline CDR1 is MNHNS and CDR2 is SASEGT. The CDR3 runs 12 residues. V lost 6 bases to trimming and J lost 8 bases; unmatched junction nucleotides: 3. Here the CDR3 DNA reads TGTGCCAGCAGGAGCGGGAGCTATGAGCAGTTCTTC. Protein product: CASRSGSYEQFF.

A few counts support this clonotype. The V gene is TRBV19, the J gene TRBJ1-5; D gene ambiguous. This CDR3 contains 16 residues. The germline gives CDR1 LNHDA, CDR2 SQIVND (reference sequence). V lost 3 bases, J lost 5 bases, and 17 bases lay in between. CDR3 bases: TGTGCCAGTAGTATGGGAACCGGGAAAATTTATCAGCCCCAGCATTTT. This translates into CASSMGTGKIYQPQHF.

In its sample, this clonotype was seen many times. The CDR3 DNA is TGTGCCAGCAGTGACTTGGGACAGGGGTTCTTAGATACGCAGTATTTT. Translation gives CASSDLGQGFLDTQYF. The chain combines TRBV28 with TRBJ2-3; 10 positions agree with TRBD1. Germline loops: CDR1 MDHEN, CDR2 SYDVKM. The CDR3 has 16 amino acids. J gave up 5 bases and V 5 bases, and 10 bases lay outside the gene matches.

Many counts were recorded for this clonotype. The chain recombines TRBV5-1 with TRBJ2-3; D possibly corresponds to TRBD2 (5 bases). Trimming pared 1 base from V and 4 bases from J, leaving 10 bases between. Germline CDR1 reads SGHRS; CDR2 reads YFSETQ. This CDR3 contains 14 residues. CDR3 coding DNA: TGCGCCAGCAGCTTGTTTACGGGGTCAGATACGCAGTATTTT. This codes for CASSLFTGSDTQYF.

As concerns this clonotype: This could be a read error, since a much larger clone is one nucleotide away. This likely comes from a read error, as the CDR3 has no conserved phenylalanine or tryptophan at its end. This chain links TRBV28 with TRBJ1-5; the D is unclear. In germline, CDR1 is MDHEN, CDR2 SYDVKM. V was cut by 6 bases and J by 2 bases, with 11 bases left in between. This CDR3 contains 14 residues. CDR3 region: CASSSVDGNQPQHS. CDR3 DNA: TGTGCCAGCAGCTCAGTGGACGGCAATCAGCCCCAGCATTCT.

This clonotype occurred many times. The J gene is TRBJ2-3, the V gene TRBV29-1; D tentatively fits TRBD1 or TRBD2 (5 bases each). This CDR3 is 15 amino acids long. V was cut by 7 bases and J by 6 bases, with 23 bases left in between. From germline, CDR1 is SQVTM and CDR2 ANQGSEA. The CDR3, as DNA: TGCAGCGCCCTCACTTCGAGGGGAGAGAAGGATACGCAGTATTTT. Protein: CSALTSRGEKDTQYF.

This clonotype was seen a single time. The chain joins TRBV7-2 to TRBJ2-1, with 10 bases aligning to TRBD2. Germline CDR1 reads SGHTA; CDR2 reads FQGNSA. V trimming: 8 bases; J trimming: 6 bases; junction bases outside the gene matches: 16. This CDR3 is built from 17 residues. The CDR3 protein is CASVLQKQREGGNEQFF. DNA of the CDR3: TGTGCCAGCGTCCTCCAGAAACAGCGGGAGGGAGGCAATGAGCAGTTCTTC.

This clonotype appeared a few times. The chain links TRBV27 to TRBJ1-3; no firm D call. CDR3 length: 14 amino acids. Germline V gene sequence: CDR1 MNHEY, CDR2 SMNVEV (reference sequence). Trimming cost V 6 bases and J 4 bases, with 13 bases left between them. The CDR3 coding sequence is TGTGCCAGCAGCGCAGGATCACCCGGAAACACCATATATTTT. Translated: CASSAGSPGNTIYF.

The V gene is TRBV28, the J gene TRBJ1-4; the D is unclear. Germline V gene sequence: CDR1 MDHEN, CDR2 SYDVKM. This CDR3 comprises 14 residues. V lost 3 bases and J lost 0, with 5 bases in between. For the CDR3, the DNA is TGTGCCAGCAGTTTTTTCTCAACTAATGAAAAACTGTTTTTT. This translates into CASSFFSTNEKLFF. The full variable domain, with the rest looked up from reference TRBV28 and TRBJ1-4, is DVKVTQSSRYLVKRTGEKVFLECVQDMDHENMFWYRQDPGLGLRLIYFSYDVKMKEKGDIPEGYSVSREKKERFSLILESASTNQTSMYLCASSFFSTNEKLFFGSGTQLSVL.

This clonotype was picked up many times. This chain links TRBV6-2 or TRBV6-3 with TRBJ1-1; perhaps TRBD1 as D (5 bases). The CDR3 contains 16 residues. Germline lookup yields CDR1 MNHEY and CDR2 SVGEGT. The V end was cut by 6 bases, the J end by 0 bases, with 17 bases between. The CDR3 loop reads CASRPTEGRVNTEAFF. The CDR3 DNA is TGTGCCAGCAGGCCCACCGAGGGGCGGGTGAACACTGAAGCTTTCTTT.

V is TRBV4-2 and J is TRBJ2-3, with D unresolved. The V gene lost 0 bases and the J gene lost 4 bases, with 8 bases spanning the gap. CDR1 and CDR2 (germline): LGHNA, YNFKEQ. The CDR3 contains 14 residues. The CDR3 DNA follows: TGTGCCAGCAGCCAAGATATCCAGTCAGATACGCAGTATTTT. This encodes CASSQDIQSDTQYF.

This clonotype showed up many times. V usage is TRBV29-1 and J usage is TRBJ1-1; 7 bases fit TRBD1. This CDR3 is 13 amino acids long. Germline loops: CDR1 SQVTM, CDR2 ANQGSEA. J lost 1 base, V lost 4 bases, and 3 bases had no gene match. The CDR3 sequence: CSVGTGSNTEAFF. The CDR3 bases are TGCAGCGTTGGGACAGGCTCGAACACTGAAGCTTTCTTT.

This clonotype has more than one count but fewer than ten. The rearrangement joins TRBV6-1 to TRBJ2-2; D is unresolved. CDR1 MNHNS and CDR2 SASEGT come from the germline V gene. This CDR3 has 13 amino acids. Trimming pared 7 bases from V and 1 base from J, leaving 7 bases between. The CDR3 nucleotides are TGTGCCAGCACTCCAGTGAACACCGGGGAGCTGTTTTTT. Translation: CASTPVNTGELFF.

This clonotype was observed a few times. The chain has TRBV12-5 and TRBJ1-6, with D unresolved. The CDR3 sequence is 15 residues long. In germline, CDR1 is LGHNT, CDR2 FRNRAP. The V gene lost 0 bases and the J gene lost 7 bases, with 10 bases spanning the gap. In DNA form, the CDR3 reads TGTGCTAGTGGTTTGGTTCAACAGAACAATTCACCCCTCCACTTT. It codes for CASGLVQQNNSPLHF.

This clonotype has a count of ten or more. The chain joins TRBV11-2 to TRBJ2-1; 7 bases are shared with TRBD2. There are 16 residues in the CDR3. Germline V gene sequence: CDR1 SGHAT, CDR2 FQNNGV. V was clipped by 5 bases and J by 8 bases; unmatched bases: 15. The CDR3 bases are TGTGCCAGCAGCACGAGGAGGGGAGGGATAGATCATGAGCAGTTCTTC. Translating it yields CASSTRRGGIDHEQFF.

The table lists this clonotype with many counts. This sequence joins TRBV7-2 and TRBJ2-7; the D call may be TRBD1 or TRBD2 (5 bases each). The germline CDR1 and CDR2 sequences are SGHTA and FQGNSA. The CDR3 sequence is 14 residues long. V shed 0 bases and J shed 3 bases, with 9 bases lying between them. The CDR3 here is CASSLARDGYEQYF. As DNA, the CDR3 is TGTGCCAGCAGCTTAGCCCGGGACGGCTACGAGCAGTACTTC.

This clonotype was detected ten times or more. The rearrangement links TRBV7-6 to TRBJ2-1, with 14 bases lining up with TRBD2. V lost 7 bases to trimming and J lost 7 bases; unmatched junction nucleotides: 15. This CDR3 is 18 amino acids long. Germline loops: CDR1 SGHVS, CDR2 FNYEAQ. The CDR3 region has the DNA TGTGCCAGCATCCCCTGGACTAGCGGGAGGTCATCGGCGAATGAGCAGTTCTTC. Residues: CASIPWTSGRSSANEQFF.

There are many counts of this clonotype. The chain uses TRBV20-1 and TRBJ2-3; TRBD2 aligns across 12 bases. The CDR3 is made up of 13 amino acids. Germline V gives CDR1 DFQATT, CDR2 SNEGSKA (reference sequence). CDR3 loop: CKEGLAGTDTQYF. CDR3 sequence (DNA): TGCAAAGAAGGACTAGCGGGGACCGATACGCAGTATTTT.

This clonotype has a count of ten or more. The V call is TRBV28, the J call TRBJ2-7; 10 bases align to TRBD2. Germline assignment: CDR1 MDHEN and CDR2 SYDVKM. Trimming cost V 5 bases and J 1 base; bases outside gene matches: 5. The CDR3 length is 15 residues. This chain's CDR3 is CASSPRLAGSYEQYF. CDR3 coding DNA: TGTGCCAGCAGTCCCAGACTAGCGGGTTCCTACGAGCAGTACTTC.

Worth noting for this clonotype: A much larger clone is a single base away; this may be a read error. The chain joins TRBV2 to TRBJ1-1; 8 nucleotides align to TRBD1. The CDR3 is 11 amino acids. Germline lookup yields CDR1 SNHLY and CDR2 FYNNEI. DNA for the CDR3: TGTGCCAGCAGGAGGGACAGGCGGGCTTCCTTT. Translating it yields CASRRDRRASF.

This clonotype appeared many times. V and J are TRBV27 and TRBJ2-1; unclear D gene. The J call is doubtful: the DNA matches TRBJ2-5 better. CDR1 is MNHEY, CDR2 SMNVEV, per germline (reference sequence). The CDR3 extends over 14 amino acids. CDR3 coding DNA: TGTGCCAGTTCTCCAACTCCCCGTCAAGAGACCCAGTACTTC. Translating gives CASSPTPRQETQYF.

This rearrangement joins TRBV10-3 to TRBJ1-2; unclear D gene. Germline V gives CDR1 ENHRY, CDR2 SYGVKD. The CDR3 extends over 12 amino acids. V was clipped by 5 bases and J by 4 bases, with 8 bases between them. CDR3 in DNA: TGTGCCATCAGTCCATCGGGCTATGGCTACACCTTC. Its protein is CAISPSGYGYTF.

This clonotype was recorded at least ten times. The J gene is TRBJ2-5, the V gene TRBV11-2; TRBD2 is a possible D gene (6 bases). Trimming pared 1 base from V and 3 bases from J, leaving 15 bases between. The CDR3 covers 16 residues. From germline, CDR1 is SGHAT and CDR2 FQNNGV. The CDR3 loop is CASSLAGVGNKETQYF. The CDR3 nucleotides read TGTGCCAGCAGCTTAGCGGGGGTTGGGAACAAAGAGACCCAGTACTTC.

This clonotype has a count of ten or more. The chain carries TRBV27 and TRBJ2-7; 7 bases match TRBD2. Germline CDR1 MNHEY, CDR2 SMNVEV (reference sequence). The J segment lost 6 bases and the V segment lost 6 bases, leaving 8 bases of the junction unmatched. The CDR3 contains 13 residues. CDR3 DNA sequence: TGTGCCAGCAGCTTCGGCAGGGAGGGCGAGCAGTACTTC. Translating it yields CASSFGREGEQYF.

For the CDR3, the DNA is TGCAGCGGGTCGGGGGGCCCATCATATGGCTACACCTTC. Amino acids: CSGSGGPSYGYTF. The chain is built from TRBV29-1 and TRBJ1-2, with a tentative D call TRBD1 (6 bases). The CDR3 sequence is 13 residues long. Germline CDR1 SQVTM, CDR2 ANQGSEA. V was clipped by 7 bases and J by 5 bases, with 17 bases between them.

The V gene is TRBV6-9, the J gene TRBJ1-2; weak D call: TRBD1 (5 bases). This CDR3 is built from 14 residues. With 3 bases removed from V and 8 bases from J, the gap between germline ends came to 16 bases. Germline CDR1 reads MNHGY; CDR2 reads SVAAGI. The CDR3 loop reads CASSYSMEGAGYTF. The CDR3 bases are TGTGCCAGCAGTTACTCAATGGAAGGGGCAGGCTACACCTTC.

This clonotype was seen a handful of times. The CDR3 sequence is CASSLEGVGTGVYGEQYF. The CDR3, as DNA: TGCGCCAGCAGCTTGGAGGGCGTGGGGACAGGGGTTTATGGGGAGCAGTACTTC. The rearrangement links TRBV5-1 to TRBJ2-7; TRBD1 matches 10 bases. Trimming removed 0 bases from V and 7 bases from J; junction bases left unmatched: 16. Per germline, CDR1 SGHRS and CDR2 YFSETQ. CDR3 length: 18 amino acids.

The sample holds many counts of this clonotype. The genes are TRBV12-3 or TRBV12-4 and TRBJ2-1, with 9 bases aligning to TRBD1. Unmatched junction bases numbered 11, after V lost 6 bases and J lost 5 bases. CDR3 length equals 16 residues. The CDR3 sequence: CASRLRRDRVNNEQFF. In nucleotides, the CDR3 is TGTGCCAGCAGACTTAGACGGGACAGGGTAAACAATGAGCAGTTCTTC.

The sample holds many counts of this clonotype. This chain links TRBV2 with TRBJ2-7; tentative D call: TRBD1 (5 bases). Trimming cost V 3 bases and J 0 bases, with 9 bases left between them. The CDR3 covers 14 residues. CDR1 and CDR2 (germline): SNHLY, FYNNEI. This CDR3 is CASSDPGNSYEQYF. The CDR3 DNA sequence: TGTGCCAGCAGTGATCCAGGGAACTCCTACGAGCAGTACTTC.

V gene TRBV7-2 combines with J gene TRBJ1-6; D gene ambiguous. Germline CDR1 is SGHTA and CDR2 is FQGNSA. CDR3 length: 14 residues. Trimming removed 1 base from V and 9 bases from J, with 10 bases in between. CDR3 sequence reads: CASSLGPHISPLHF. In nucleotides, the CDR3 is TGTGCCAGCAGCTTAGGTCCTCACATTTCACCCCTCCACTTT. The complete variable domain, with remaining parts taken from reference TRBV7-2 and TRBJ1-6, reads GAGVSQSPSNKVTEKGKDVELRCDPISGHTALYWYRQSLGQGLEFLIYFQGNSAPDKSGLPSDRFSAERTGGSVSTLTIQRTQQEDSAVYLCASSLGPHISPLHFGNGTRLTVT.